This T cell receptor (beta chain) emerged from a study of blood T cell repertoires in COVID-19. As for the study in general: Acute and convalescent COVID-19 samples came from the United States, Italy and Spain.

In the source study's methods: Amplifying reference gene primers gave estimates of nucleated cell counts. Profiled with immunoSEQ multiplex PCR; TCRdb holds only in-frame clones, not every one. The V and J calls and clone size come from that table; D and trimming were worked out from the DNA. This table holds under 350,000 clones, around 86% found once. Germline V gene lookup returns CDR1 LNHDA and CDR2 SQIVND (reference sequence). Between the trimmed V and J ends, which lost 2 bases and 2 bases, there was a span of 12 bases. The CDR3 sequence is 15 residues long. The study drew participants aged about 18 to 95 years from 24 US areas. Assignments of participants to cohorts depended upon their own reported clinical history.

The gene calls are TRBV19 and TRBJ2-5; a weak D match, TRBD1 (6 bases). This sequence originates from a woman aged 40 to 50 with acute COVID-19. The sample taken for sequencing was PBMCs or T cells enriched from blood (not recorded which). The CDR3 coding sequence is TGTGCCAGTAGTATATATGCAGGGGTGCAAGAGACCCAGTACTTC. Translating gives CASSIYAGVQETQYF.